Presented here are 19 T cell receptor beta chains from one specimen sequenced in a study of CD39 and CD103 CD8 tumor-infiltrating T cells. Assay: immunoSEQ multiplex PCR; the TCRdb copy retains only in-frame clones and omits some. The sample lists more than 15,000 clones; 75% to 95% were seen once. The specimen sequenced was CD8+ T cells sorted from blood. Subset here: total memory CD8 T cells (CD45RA-CCR7+/-) from blood or uninvolved lymph node. These receptors came from a human donor with head and neck squamous cell carcinoma.

This chain joins TRBV2 and TRBJ1-1; D possibly corresponds to TRBD1 (5 bases). Trimming took 7 bases from V and 1 from J, leaving 16 bases between them. The CDR3 sequence is 15 residues long. CDR1 is SNHLY, CDR2 FYNNEI, per germline. CDR3 in amino acids: CASKLEGRPNTEAFF. In DNA, the CDR3 is TGTGCCAGCAAGTTGGAGGGGAGGCCGAACACTGAAGCTTTCTTT.

The chain uses TRBV27 and TRBJ2-5; no reliable D call. V gave up 0 bases and J gave up 5 bases, with 16 bases separating them. Per germline, CDR1 MNHEY and CDR2 SMNVEV (reference sequence). The CDR3 sequence is 16 residues long. In DNA form, the CDR3 reads TGTGCCAGCAGTTTATCGTCGGCCCTCCCCGGGGAGACCCAGTACTTC. Translated: CASSLSSALPGETQYF.

The chain is built from TRBV19 and TRBJ2-3; no firm D call. Germline CDR1 reads LNHDA; CDR2 reads SQIVND (reference sequence). This CDR3 region has 15 residues. The V gene lost 2 bases and the J gene lost 5 bases, with 14 bases spanning the gap. CDR3 sequence (DNA): TGTGCCAGTAGTATAATGGGCATACGAGGAGATACGCAGTATTTT. This codes for CASSIMGIRGDTQYF. The full variable domain, in which reference TRBV19 and TRBJ2-3 provide the parts outside the CDR3, is DGGITQSPKYLFRKEGQNVTLSCEQNLNHDAMYWYRQDPGQGLRLIYYSQIVNDFQKGDIAEGYSVSREKKESFPLTVTSAQKNPTAFYLCASSIMGIRGDTQYFGPGTRLTVL.

The V gene is TRBV9, the J gene TRBJ1-1; tentatively, D is TRBD1 (5 bases). The CDR3 runs to 13 residues. Germline V gene data show CDR1 as SGDLS and CDR2 as YYNGEE. With 2 bases removed from V and 4 bases from J, the gap between germline ends came to 9 bases. The CDR3 here is CASSVNQGTEAFF. Written as DNA, the CDR3 is TGTGCCAGCAGCGTTAACCAGGGCACTGAAGCTTTCTTT.

V is TRBV27 and J is TRBJ1-2; TRBD1 might be the D (6 bases). CDR1 MNHEY and CDR2 SMNVEV come from the germline V gene (reference sequence). The CDR3 covers 17 residues. The V end was cut by 2 bases, the J end by 4 bases, with 20 bases between. CDR3 residues: CASSLTPGPGAPYGYTF. The CDR3 DNA follows: TGTGCCAGCAGTTTAACCCCGGGTCCGGGGGCGCCCTATGGCTACACCTTC.

V gene TRBV11-2 combines with J gene TRBJ1-1; D is perhaps TRBD1 (5 bases). Germline CDR1 SGHAT, CDR2 FQNNGV. The CDR3 length is 17 residues. Trimming cost V 3 bases and J 3 bases, with 20 bases left between them. The CDR3 region is CASSFALLREGDTEAFF. The CDR3, as DNA: TGTGCCAGCAGCTTCGCCCTCTTGAGGGAAGGGGACACTGAAGCTTTCTTT.

The V and J genes are TRBV7-8 and TRBJ2-1; D may be TRBD1 or TRBD2 (5 bases each). The germline V gene has CDR1 SGHVS and CDR2 FQNEAQ. The CDR3 runs to 17 residues. Trimming left V 3 bases short and J 1 base short, with 16 bases between. The CDR3 reads CASSLGVYPDSYNEQFF. The DNA of the CDR3 is TGTGCCAGCAGCTTGGGGGTGTATCCGGATTCCTACAATGAGCAGTTCTTC.

This sequence joins TRBV7-8 and TRBJ1-2; 9 bases line up with TRBD1. There are 15 residues in the CDR3. Trimming took 1 base from V and 1 from J; bases not matched to a gene: 1. Germline V gives CDR1 SGHVS, CDR2 FQNEAQ. CDR3 in amino acids: CASSLGTGDNYGYTF. The CDR3 DNA follows: TGTGCCAGCAGCTTAGGGACAGGGGATAACTATGGCTACACCTTC. Variable domain in full (rest from reference TRBV7-8 and TRBJ1-2): GAGVSQSPRYKVAKRGQDVALRCDPISGHVSLFWYQQALGQGPEFLTYFQNEAQLDKSGLPSDRFFAERPEGSVSTLKIQRTQQEDSAVYLCASSLGTGDNYGYTFGSGTRLTVV.

V and J are TRBV6-5 and TRBJ2-7; 8 bases map to TRBD2. The germline gives CDR1 MNHEY, CDR2 SVGAGI. The CDR3 extends over 13 amino acids. V lost 2 bases to trimming and J lost 3 bases; unmatched junction nucleotides: 0. CDR3 sequence: CASSYGTSYEQYF. The CDR3 DNA reads as TGTGCCAGCAGTTACGGGACTAGCTACGAGCAGTACTTC.

Here the CDR3 DNA reads TGTGCCAGCAGCTTATCCTACTCCTACTACGAGCAGTACTTC. Translated, it gives CASSLSYSYYEQYF. The chain uses TRBV7-9 and TRBJ2-7, with D unresolved. Germline assignment: CDR1 SEHNR and CDR2 FQNEAQ (reference sequence). This CDR3 is 14 amino acids long. V lost 2 bases and J 3 bases, leaving 11 bases between the germline ends.

The V call is TRBV6-6, the J call TRBJ2-1, with TRBD1 identical over 7 bases. V gave up 5 bases and J gave up 2 bases; unmatched junction bases: 6. CDR3 length: 15 amino acids. Germline V gene lookup returns CDR1 MNHNY and CDR2 SVGAGI (reference sequence). The CDR3 sequence is CASSRTGITYNEQFF. CDR3 nucleotides: TGTGCCAGCAGTAGGACAGGAATAACCTACAATGAGCAGTTCTTC.

The chain is built from TRBV14 and TRBJ1-1; TRBD1 matches 12 bases. Germline-derived CDR1 and CDR2 are SGHDN and FVKESK. Unmatched junction bases numbered 12, after V lost 0 bases and J lost 7 bases. This CDR3 has 18 residues. The CDR3 here is CASSQEWVGTGGRGEAFF. Written as DNA, the CDR3 is TGTGCCAGCAGCCAAGAATGGGTTGGGACAGGGGGCAGAGGTGAAGCTTTCTTT. Looking up the rest from reference TRBV14 and TRBJ1-1 gives the full variable domain: EAGVTQFPSHSVIEKGQTVTLRCDPISGHDNLYWYRRVMGKEIKFLLHFVKESKQDESGMPNNRFLAERTGGTYSTLKVQPAELEDSGVYFCASSQEWVGTGGRGEAFFGQGTRLTVV.

As regards this clone: At one of its ends the junction is not consistent with the germline gene, which may arise from a read error. This chain joins TRBV28 and TRBJ2-7; D may be TRBD2 (5 bases). The CDR3 has 15 amino acids. The germline V gene has CDR1 MDHEN and CDR2 SYDVKM. The CDR3 sequence: CASTLPPLGSHEQYF. The CDR3 nucleotides read TGTGCCAGCACCTTACCCCCACTAGGCTCCCACGAGCAGTACTTC.

The J gene is TRBJ1-2, the V gene TRBV20-1; D ambiguous. The CDR3 contains 11 residues. Germline CDR1 reads DFQATT; CDR2 reads SNEGSKA (reference sequence). The germline V and J ends were trimmed by 8 bases and 4 bases, with 11 bases remaining between them. In nucleotides, the CDR3 is TGCAGTCCCACCCCCTCCTATGGCTACACCTTC. This encodes CSPTPSYGYTF.

The V and J genes are TRBV9 and TRBJ2-7; no clear D. V shed 2 bases and J shed 3 bases, with 9 bases lying between them. The germline gives CDR1 SGDLS, CDR2 YYNGEE. This CDR3 has 13 residues. DNA of the CDR3: TGTGCCAGCAGCGTTGGACCTGACTACGAGCAGTACTTC. The encoded protein is CASSVGPDYEQYF.

The chain links TRBV10-3 to TRBJ1-1; D gene ambiguous. Germline V gives CDR1 ENHRY, CDR2 SYGVKD. The CDR3 covers 14 residues. V was cut by 1 base and J by 2 bases, with 8 bases left in between. The CDR3 nucleotides are TGTGCCATCAGTGAGTGGCTAGTAAACACTGAAGCTTTCTTT. This gives the protein CAISEWLVNTEAFF.

This chain links TRBV6-6 with TRBJ2-1, with D possibly TRBD1 on 7 matching bases. CDR1 is MNHNY and CDR2 is SVGAGI in the germline V gene (reference sequence). The V gene lost 4 bases and the J gene lost 9 bases, with 13 bases spanning the gap. This CDR3 region has 13 residues. CDR3 nucleotides: TGTGCCAGCAGTTGGGCTCAGGGGGGTGAGCAGTTCTTC. Translating gives CASSWAQGGEQFF.

Concerning this clone: This same CDR3 is encoded by further DNA sequences in the sample. This sequence joins TRBV19 and TRBJ2-7, with TRBD1 matching over 9 bases. V lost 4 bases and J lost 4; bases outside the gene matches: 2. This CDR3 contains 13 residues. From germline, CDR1 is LNHDA and CDR2 SQIVND (reference sequence). In DNA, the CDR3 is TGTGCCAGTAGTACCGGACAGGGGTACGAGCAGTACTTC. This codes for CASSTGQGYEQYF.

V gene TRBV29-1 combines with J gene TRBJ1-2, with TRBD1 matching over 9 bases. With V trimmed by 5 bases and J by 8 bases, 3 bases remained unmatched. The CDR3 consists of 11 residues. Germline V CDR1 and CDR2: SQVTM, ANQGSEA. The CDR3 loop is CSVTGGNGYTF. CDR3 nucleotide sequence: TGCAGCGTTACAGGGGGCAACGGCTACACCTTC.